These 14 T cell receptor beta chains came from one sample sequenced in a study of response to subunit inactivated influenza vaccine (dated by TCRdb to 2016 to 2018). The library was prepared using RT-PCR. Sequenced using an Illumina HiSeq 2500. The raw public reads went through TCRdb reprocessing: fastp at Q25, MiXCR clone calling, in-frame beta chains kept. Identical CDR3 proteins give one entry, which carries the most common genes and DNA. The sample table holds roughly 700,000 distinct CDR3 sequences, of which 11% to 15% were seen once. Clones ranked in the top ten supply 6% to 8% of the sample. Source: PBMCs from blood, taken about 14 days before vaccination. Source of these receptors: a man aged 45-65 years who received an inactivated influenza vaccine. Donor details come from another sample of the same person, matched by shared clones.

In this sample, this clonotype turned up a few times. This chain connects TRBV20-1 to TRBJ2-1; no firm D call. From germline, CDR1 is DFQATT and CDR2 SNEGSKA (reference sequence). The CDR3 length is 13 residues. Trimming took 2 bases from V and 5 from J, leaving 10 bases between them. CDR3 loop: CSARKSHDNEQFF. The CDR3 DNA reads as TGCAGTGCTAGAAAGTCCCACGACAATGAGCAGTTCTTC.

The CDR3 spells CASSLSSGSFYEQYF. CDR3 bases: TGTGCCAGCAGTTTAAGTTCGGGCAGTTTCTACGAGCAGTACTTC. The rearrangement links TRBV12-3 or TRBV12-4 to TRBJ2-7, with D unclear. This CDR3 has 15 residues. Trimming pared 2 bases from V and 3 bases from J, leaving 14 bases between.

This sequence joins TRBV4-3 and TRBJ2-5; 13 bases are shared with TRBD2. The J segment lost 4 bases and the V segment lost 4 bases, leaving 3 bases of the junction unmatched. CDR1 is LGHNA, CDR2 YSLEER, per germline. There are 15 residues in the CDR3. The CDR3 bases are TGCGCCAGCAGCCGCGGACTAGCGGGAGCAGAGACCCAGTACTTC. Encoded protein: CASSRGLAGAETQYF.

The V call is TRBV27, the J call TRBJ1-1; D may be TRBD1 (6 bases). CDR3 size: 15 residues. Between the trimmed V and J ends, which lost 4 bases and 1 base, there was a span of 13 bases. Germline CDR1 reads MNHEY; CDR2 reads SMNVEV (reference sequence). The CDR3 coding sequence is TGTGCCAGCAGTTCACCAGCGGGACAGAACACTGAAGCTTTCTTT. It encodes CASSSPAGQNTEAFF.

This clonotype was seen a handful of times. The CDR3, as DNA: TGTGCCAGCAGTCCCAGGGGGACAGGGCTCCCAACTGAAGCTTTCTTT. Translating it yields CASSPRGTGLPTEAFF. The chain links TRBV28 to TRBJ1-1; TRBD1 matches 9 bases. The CDR3 contains 16 residues. J was trimmed by 5 bases and V by 5 bases; bases with no gene match: 12. Germline CDR1 MDHEN, CDR2 SYDVKM.

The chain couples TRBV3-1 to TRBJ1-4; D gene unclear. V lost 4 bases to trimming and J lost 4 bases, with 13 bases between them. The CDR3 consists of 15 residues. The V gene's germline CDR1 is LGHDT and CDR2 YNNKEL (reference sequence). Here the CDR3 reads CASSPNGRGNEKLFF. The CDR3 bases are TGTGCCAGCAGCCCCAACGGACGCGGTAATGAAAAACTGTTTTTT.

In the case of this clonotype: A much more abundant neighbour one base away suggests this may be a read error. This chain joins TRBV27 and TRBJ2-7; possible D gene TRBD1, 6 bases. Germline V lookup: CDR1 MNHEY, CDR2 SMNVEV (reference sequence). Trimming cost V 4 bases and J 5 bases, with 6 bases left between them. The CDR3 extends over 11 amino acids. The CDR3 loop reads CASSSGDEQYF. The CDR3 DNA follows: TGTGCCAGCAGTTCAGGGGACGAGCAGTACTTC.

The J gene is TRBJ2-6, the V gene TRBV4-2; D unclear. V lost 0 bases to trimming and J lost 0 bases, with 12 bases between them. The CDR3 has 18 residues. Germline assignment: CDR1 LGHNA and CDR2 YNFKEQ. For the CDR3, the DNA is TGTGCCAGCAGCCAAGAAGCGTCCAAAGTCTCTGGGGCCAACGTCCTGACTTTC. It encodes CASSQEASKVSGANVLTF.

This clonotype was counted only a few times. In nucleotides, the CDR3 is TGCAGTGCTAGCCGCCTAGCGGGAGTACTGGAGACCCAGTACTTC. Translated: CSASRLAGVLETQYF. The chain employs TRBV20-1 and TRBJ2-5; 10 bases match TRBD2. This CDR3 has 15 residues. V lost 3 bases and J lost 5; bases outside the gene matches: 9. Germline loops: CDR1 DFQATT, CDR2 SNEGSKA (reference sequence).

For the CDR3, the DNA is TGTGCCAGCAGCTTCGGGGACGGGGCCGAGCAGTACTTC. Its translation: CASSFGDGAEQYF. The rearrangement links TRBV7-7 to TRBJ2-7, with D tentatively TRBD1 or TRBD2 (5 bases each). The ends were cut back, 3 bases at V and 6 bases at J, with 12 bases in the middle. The CDR3 sequence is 13 residues long. CDR1 and CDR2 (germline): SSHAT, FNYEAQ (reference sequence).

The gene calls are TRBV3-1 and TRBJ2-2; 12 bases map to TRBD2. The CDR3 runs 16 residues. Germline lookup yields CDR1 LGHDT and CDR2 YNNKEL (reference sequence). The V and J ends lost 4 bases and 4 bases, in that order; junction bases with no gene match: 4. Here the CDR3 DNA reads TGTGCCAGCAGCCCTGGACTAGCGGGGCTCACCGGGGAGCTGTTTTTT. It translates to CASSPGLAGLTGELFF.

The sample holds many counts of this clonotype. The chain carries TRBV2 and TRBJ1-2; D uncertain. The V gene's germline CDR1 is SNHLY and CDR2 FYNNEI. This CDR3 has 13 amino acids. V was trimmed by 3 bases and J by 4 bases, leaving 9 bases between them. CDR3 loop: CASSEAGPYGYTF. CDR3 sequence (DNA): TGTGCCAGCAGTGAGGCGGGCCCCTATGGCTACACCTTC.

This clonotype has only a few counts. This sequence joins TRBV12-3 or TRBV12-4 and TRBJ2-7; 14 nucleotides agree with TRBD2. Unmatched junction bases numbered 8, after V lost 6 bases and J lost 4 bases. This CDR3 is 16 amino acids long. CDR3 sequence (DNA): TGTGCCAGCAGCCTGACTAGCGGGGGGGCCCGGTACGAGCAGTACTTC. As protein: CASSLTSGGARYEQYF.

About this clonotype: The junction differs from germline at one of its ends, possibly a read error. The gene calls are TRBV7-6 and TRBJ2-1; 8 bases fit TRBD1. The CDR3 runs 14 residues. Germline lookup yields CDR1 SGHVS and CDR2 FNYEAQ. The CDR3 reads CASSWTGPYTEQFF. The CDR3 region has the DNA TGTGCCAGCAGCTGGACAGGGCCCTACACTGAGCAGTTCTTC. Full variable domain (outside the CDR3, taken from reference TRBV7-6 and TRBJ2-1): GAGVSQSPRYKVTKRGQDVALRCDPISGHVSLYWYRQALGQGPEFLTYFNYEAQQDKSGLPNDRFSAERPEGSISTLTIQRTEQRDSAMYRCASSWTGPYTEQFFGPGTRLTVL.